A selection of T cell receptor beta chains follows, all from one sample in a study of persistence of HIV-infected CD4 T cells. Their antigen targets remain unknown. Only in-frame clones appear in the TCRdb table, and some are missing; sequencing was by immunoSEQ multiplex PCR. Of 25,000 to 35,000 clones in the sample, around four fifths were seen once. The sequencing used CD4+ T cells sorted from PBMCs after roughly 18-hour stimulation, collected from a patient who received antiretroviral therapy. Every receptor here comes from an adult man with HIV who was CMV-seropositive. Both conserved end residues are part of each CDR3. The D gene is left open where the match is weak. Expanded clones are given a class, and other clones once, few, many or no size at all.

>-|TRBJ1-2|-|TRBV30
CAWSRDGPYGYTF
TGTGCCTGGAGTAGGGACGGCCCCTATGGCTACACCTTC
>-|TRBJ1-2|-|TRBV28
CASLSVNYGYTF
TGTGCCAGCCTGTCGGTTAACTATGGCTACACCTTC
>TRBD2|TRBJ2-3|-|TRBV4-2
CASSQGTSGATDTQYF
TGTGCCAGCAGCCAAGGGACTAGCGGCGCCACAGATACGCAGTATTTT
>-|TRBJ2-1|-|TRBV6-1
CASSDDGASSYNEQFF
TGTGCCAGCAGTGACGACGGGGCAAGCTCCTACAATGAGCAGTTCTTC
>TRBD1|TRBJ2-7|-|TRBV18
CASSPGGQGRHEQYF
TGTGCCAGCTCACCAGGAGGACAGGGTAGACACGAGCAGTACTTC
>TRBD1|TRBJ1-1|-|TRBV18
CASSPGQAHTEAFF
TGTGCCAGCTCCCCGGGACAGGCGCACACTGAAGCTTTCTTT
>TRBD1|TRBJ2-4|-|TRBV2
CASNQGVSNIQYF
TGTGCCAGCAACCAGGGGGTTAGCAACATTCAGTACTTC
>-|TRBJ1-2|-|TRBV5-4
CASSLEGVRYGYTF
TGTGCCAGCAGCTTGGAAGGGGTGCGCTATGGCTACACCTTC
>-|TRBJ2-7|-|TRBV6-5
CASSYSVSRDEQYF
TGTGCCAGCAGTTACTCGGTTTCCCGGGACGAGCAGTACTTC
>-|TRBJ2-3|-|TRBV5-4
CASSISGYTDTQYF
TGTGCCAGCAGCATTAGCGGATACACAGATACGCAGTATTTT
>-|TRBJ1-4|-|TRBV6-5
CASSYSGGVNEKLFF
TGTGCCAGCAGTTACTCGGGGGGGGTTAATGAAAAACTGTTTTTT
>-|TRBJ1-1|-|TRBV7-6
CASSLAQGSNTEAFF
TGTGCCAGCAGCTTAGCTCAGGGGTCGAACACTGAAGCTTTCTTT
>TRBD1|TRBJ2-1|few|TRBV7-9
CASRFPGTGMNEQFF
TGTGCCAGCAGATTCCCCGGGACAGGGATGAATGAGCAGTTCTTC
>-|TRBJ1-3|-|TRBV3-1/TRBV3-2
CASSHDSRNTIYF
TGTGCCAGCAGCCATGACTCGAGGAACACCATATATTTT
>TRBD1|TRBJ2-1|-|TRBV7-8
CASSSTGIEQFF
TGTGCCAGCAGCTCGACAGGGATTGAGCAGTTCTTC
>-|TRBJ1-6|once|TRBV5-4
CASSLGQGVSPLHF
TGTGCCAGCAGCTTAGGGCAGGGAGTTTCACCCCTCCACTTT
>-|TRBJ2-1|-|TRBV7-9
CASAQGNEQFF
TGTGCCAGCGCACAGGGAAACGAGCAGTTCTTC
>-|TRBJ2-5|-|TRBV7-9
CASSYSPRGSQETQYF
TGTGCCAGCAGCTACTCCCCGCGGGGCTCCCAAGAGACCCAGTACTTC
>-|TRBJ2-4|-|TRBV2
CASSDPRNIQYF
TGTGCCAGCAGCGATCCCAGGAACATTCAGTACTTC
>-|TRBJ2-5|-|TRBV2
CASSTRQGGGETQYF
TGTGCCAGCAGTACCCGACAGGGAGGGGGGGAGACCCAGTACTTC
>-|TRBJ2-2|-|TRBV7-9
CASSSAIGGENTGELFF
TGTGCCAGCAGCTCTGCTATTGGGGGTGAGAACACCGGGGAGCTGTTTTTT
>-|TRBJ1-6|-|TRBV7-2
CASSTGTVGNSPLHF
TGTGCCAGCAGCACGGGGACCGTAGGGAATTCACCCCTCCACTTT
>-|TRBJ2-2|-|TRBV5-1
CASSLGQILGGELFF
TGCGCCAGCAGCTTGGGACAGATACTCGGCGGGGAGCTGTTTTTT
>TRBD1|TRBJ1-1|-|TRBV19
CASSLQGASEAFF
TGTGCCAGTAGTCTACAGGGGGCTTCTGAAGCTTTCTTT
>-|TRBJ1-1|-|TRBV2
CASSEVEVPGTEAFF
TGTGCCAGCAGTGAAGTTGAGGTCCCAGGGACTGAAGCTTTCTTT
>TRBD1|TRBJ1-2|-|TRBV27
CASSRQGARGYTF
TGTGCCAGCAGTAGGCAGGGGGCTAGGGGCTACACCTTC
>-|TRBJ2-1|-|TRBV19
CASSGGWRGIGNEQFF
TGTGCCAGTAGCGGGGGCTGGCGGGGGATCGGCAATGAGCAGTTCTTC
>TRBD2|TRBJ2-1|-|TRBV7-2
CASRPLGGGAYNEQFF
TGTGCCAGCAGGCCCCTTGGCGGGGGGGCCTACAATGAGCAGTTCTTC
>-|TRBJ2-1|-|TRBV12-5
CASGFPGSSYNEQFF
TGTGCTAGTGGTTTCCCAGGGAGCTCCTACAATGAGCAGTTCTTC
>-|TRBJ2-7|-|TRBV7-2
CASSLAVVLKSHEQYF
TGTGCCAGCAGCTTAGCGGTGGTGCTTAAGTCCCACGAGCAGTACTTC
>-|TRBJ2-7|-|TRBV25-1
CASARIYEQYF
TGTGCCAGCGCCAGGATATACGAGCAGTACTTC
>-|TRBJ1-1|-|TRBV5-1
CASSLVPDSTEAFF
TGCGCCAGCAGCTTGGTCCCGGACAGCACTGAAGCTTTCTTT
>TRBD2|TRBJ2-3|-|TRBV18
CASSPRGLGDTQYF
TGTGCCAGCTCACCACGGGGACTAGGGGATACGCAGTATTTT